This TCR beta chain was documented in a study of shared clonotypes between healthy human individuals. This clone was observed once. Per the germline V gene, CDR1 is LGHNT and CDR2 is FRNRAP. The CDR3 extends over 17 amino acids. Trimming took 0 bases from V and 3 from J; bases not matched to a gene: 4. The naive CD8 fraction comprised CD45RO-negative cells positively selected for CCR7 and excluded terminally differentiated effector memory CD45RA+ cells. Measured with immunoSEQ multiplex PCR; TCRdb has only the in-frame clones, and not every one. The sample has about 1,800,000 clones; about 95% are singletons.

This rearrangement joins TRBV12-5 to TRBJ2-1; 11 bases match TRBD2. This TCR derives from a man in his late teens or twenties in good health. The sequenced sample consisted of naive CD8+ T cells sorted from blood. In DNA form, the CDR3 reads TGTGCTAGTGGTTTGGTACTGGGGACTAGCGGCTACAATGAGCAGTTCTTC. As protein: CASGLVLGTSGYNEQFF.